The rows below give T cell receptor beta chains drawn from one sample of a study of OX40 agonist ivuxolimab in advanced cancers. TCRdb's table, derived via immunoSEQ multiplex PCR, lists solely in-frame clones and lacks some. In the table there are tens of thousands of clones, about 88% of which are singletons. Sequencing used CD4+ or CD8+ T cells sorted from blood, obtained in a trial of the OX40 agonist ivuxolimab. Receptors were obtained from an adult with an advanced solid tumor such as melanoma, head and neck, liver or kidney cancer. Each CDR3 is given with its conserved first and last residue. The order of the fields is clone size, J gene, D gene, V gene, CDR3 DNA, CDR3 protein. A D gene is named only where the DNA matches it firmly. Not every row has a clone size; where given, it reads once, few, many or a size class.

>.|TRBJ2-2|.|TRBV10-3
TGTGCCATCACCCCCCAATGGGGACCCACCGGGGAGCTGTTTTTT
CAITPQWGPTGELFF
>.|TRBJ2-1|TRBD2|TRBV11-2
TGTGCCAGCAAGTTCAGCGGGGGGAACAATGAGCAGTTCTTC
CASKFSGGNNEQFF
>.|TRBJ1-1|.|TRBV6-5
TGTGCCAGCAGTTATTTACCCGACACTGAAGCTTTCTTT
CASSYLPDTEAFF
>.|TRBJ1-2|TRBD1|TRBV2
TGTGCCAGCAGTGAGGACAGGGGCTATGGCTACACCTTC
CASSEDRGYGYTF
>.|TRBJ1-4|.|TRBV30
TGTGCCTGGAGTTCGGATGCAACTAATGAAAAACTGTTTTTT
CAWSSDATNEKLFF
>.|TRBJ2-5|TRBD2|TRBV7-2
TGTGCCAGCAGCTTAGGCCCGGGGACTAGCGTACAAGAGACCCAGTACTTC
CASSLGPGTSVQETQYF
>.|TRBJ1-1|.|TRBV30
TGTGCCTGGAGGGGTTCCGGCAGGCCGGAAGCTTTCTTT
CAWRGSGRPEAFF
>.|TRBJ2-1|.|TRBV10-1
TGCGCCAGCAAACAGGGTAATGAGCAGTTCTTC
CASKQGNEQFF
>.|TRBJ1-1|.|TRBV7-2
TGTGCCAGCAGCTTACTAAGTTCGGCGCTCACTGAAGCTTTCTTT
CASSLLSSALTEAFF
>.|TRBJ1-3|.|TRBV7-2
TGTGCCAGCAGGCTCCCTGGCTCTGGAAACACCATATATTTT
CASRLPGSGNTIYF
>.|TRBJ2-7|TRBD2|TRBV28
TGTGCCAGCAGTTTCGCGAGCGGGAGGTTCTACGAGCAGTACTTC
CASSFASGRFYEQYF
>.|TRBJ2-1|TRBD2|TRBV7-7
TGTGCCAGCAGCCTACTAGCGGGAGTCGGGGAGCAGTTCTTC
CASSLLAGVGEQFF
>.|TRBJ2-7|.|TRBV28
TGTGCCAGCACTTTCGGCAAGGGCGAGCAGTACTTC
CASTFGKGEQYF
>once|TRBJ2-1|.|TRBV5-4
TGTGCCAGCAGCTTGATGGCTAGCCGATACAATGAGCAGTTCTTC
CASSLMASRYNEQFF
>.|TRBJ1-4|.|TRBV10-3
TGTGCCATCACTTCCGACACCCGTCGTAATGAAAAACTGTTTTTT
CAITSDTRRNEKLFF
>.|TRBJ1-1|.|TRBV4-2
TGTGCCAGCAGCCAAGTGGGCAGAGACCCTGAAGCTTTCTTT
CASSQVGRDPEAFF
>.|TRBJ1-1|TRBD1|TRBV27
TGTGCCAGCAGCAGAGCTGACAGGGGGCGTACTGAAGCTTTCTTT
CASSRADRGRTEAFF
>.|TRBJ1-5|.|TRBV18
TGTGCCAGCTCACCACGTGAGGGAACAAATCAGCCCCAGCATTTT
CASSPREGTNQPQHF
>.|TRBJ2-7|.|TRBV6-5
TGTGCCAGCAAGGCCGGGACGGGTGGTTACGAGCAGTACTTC
CASKAGTGGYEQYF
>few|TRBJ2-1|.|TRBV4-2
TGTGCCAGCAGCCTTTCGCCTACTACAAATGAGCAGTTCTTC
CASSLSPTTNEQFF
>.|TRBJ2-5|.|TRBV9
TGTGCCAGCAGCGTAGGGGCTCTAGGCCTCCAAGAGACCCAGTACTTC
CASSVGALGLQETQYF
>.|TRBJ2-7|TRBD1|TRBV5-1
TGCGCCAGCAGCTTTCGACAGGGGGTTAGGGCCTACGAGCAGTACTTC
CASSFRQGVRAYEQYF
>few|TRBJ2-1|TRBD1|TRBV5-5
TGTGCCAGCAGCTCTGGACAGGCCAATGAGCAGTTCTTC
CASSSGQANEQFF
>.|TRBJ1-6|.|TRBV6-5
TGTGCCAGCAGCCCACAAACAGGCGTCCATTCACCCCTCCACTTT
CASSPQTGVHSPLHF
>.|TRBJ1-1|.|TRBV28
TGTGCCAGCAGGGGCGCGGGCGGCAAAACTGAAGCTTTCTTT
CASRGAGGKTEAFF
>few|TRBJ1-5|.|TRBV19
TGTGCCAGTAGCTCCCCTTCGGGAATTCAGCCCCAGCATTTT
CASSSPSGIQPQHF
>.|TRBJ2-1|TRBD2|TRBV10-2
TGCGCCAGCAGTGAGCCAGCGGGAGGGTCCAATGAGCAGTTCTTC
CASSEPAGGSNEQFF
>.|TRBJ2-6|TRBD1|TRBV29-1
TGCAGCGTTGCAACCGGGACAGGCGCCGTGGCCAACGTCCTGACTTTC
CSVATGTGAVANVLTF
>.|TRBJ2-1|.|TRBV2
TGTGCCAGCAGGAGGCCGGGCAGGGCTAGCTCCTACAATGAGCAGTTCTTC
CASRRPGRASSYNEQFF
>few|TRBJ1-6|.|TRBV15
TGTGCCACCAGCAGAGATAAGAATAATTCACCCCTCCACTTT
CATSRDKNNSPLHF
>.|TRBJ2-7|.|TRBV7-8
TGTGCCAGCAGCGGAAGAGGGACGATTATGGGGGAGCAGTACTTC
CASSGRGTIMGEQYF
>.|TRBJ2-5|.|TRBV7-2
TGTGCCAGCAGCTTAGTATGGGGGCCGCAAGAGACCCAGTACTTC
CASSLVWGPQETQYF
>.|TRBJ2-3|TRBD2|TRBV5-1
TGCGCCAGCAGCTTGGGGGATGGGACTACCGGGTATTTT
CASSLGDGTTGYF
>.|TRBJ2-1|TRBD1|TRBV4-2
TGTGCCAGCAGCCAGCGGGACAGGGACAATGAGCAGTTCTTC
CASSQRDRDNEQFF
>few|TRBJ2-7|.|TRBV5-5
TGTGCCAGCAGCGTAACCGGGACGGCCTACGAGCAGTACTTC
CASSVTGTAYEQYF
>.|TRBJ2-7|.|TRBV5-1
TGCGCCAGCTGTCCAATCCCGGGGGCCGCGGGAGAGCAGTACTTC
CASCPIPGAAGEQYF
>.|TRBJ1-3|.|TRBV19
TGTGCCAGTAGTCAAAGATCCTCTGGAAACACCATATATTTT
CASSQRSSGNTIYF
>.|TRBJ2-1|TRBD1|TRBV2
TGTGCCAGCAGTGAGGACAGGGGGCCTTTTAATGAGCAGTTCTTC
CASSEDRGPFNEQFF
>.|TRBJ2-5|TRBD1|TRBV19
TGTGCCAGTAGTATAGATACGACAGGGGGCCAAGAGACCCAGTACTTC
CASSIDTTGGQETQYF
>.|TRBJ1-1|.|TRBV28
TGTGCCAGCAAGAATACGGACGTGGGGACTGAAGCTTTCTTT
CASKNTDVGTEAFF
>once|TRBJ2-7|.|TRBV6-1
TGTGCCAGCACAATAGACACCTCACTCTACGAGCAGTACTTC
CASTIDTSLYEQYF
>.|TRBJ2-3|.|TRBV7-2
TGTGCCAGCAGCTTAGATTTCACAGATACGCAGTATTTT
CASSLDFTDTQYF
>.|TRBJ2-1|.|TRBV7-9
TGTGCCAGCAGCTTGCCCGAGTACAATGAGCAGTTCTTC
CASSLPEYNEQFF
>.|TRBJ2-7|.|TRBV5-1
TGCGCCAGCAGCTTCGGGGCCCCGAACCCCTACGAGCAGTACTTC
CASSFGAPNPYEQYF
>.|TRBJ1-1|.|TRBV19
TGTGCCAGTAGTACCCGACAGAACACTGAAGCTTTCTTT
CASSTRQNTEAFF
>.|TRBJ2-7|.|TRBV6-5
TGTGCCAGCAGTCGACCCCTGAGGACTTCCTACGAGCAGTACTTC
CASSRPLRTSYEQYF
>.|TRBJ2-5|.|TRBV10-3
TGTGCCATCAGCTTAAACACCGATCAAGAGACCCAGTACTTC
CAISLNTDQETQYF
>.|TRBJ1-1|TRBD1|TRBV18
TGTGCCAGCTCACTCATGGACAGGGGGGGTCCGAACACTGAAGCTTTCTTT
CASSLMDRGGPNTEAFF
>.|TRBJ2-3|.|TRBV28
TGTGCCAGCAGTCCCGGCGGTCCAATGGTGACAGATACGCAGTATTTT
CASSPGGPMVTDTQYF